The T cell receptor (beta chain) under discussion was sequenced for a study of CD8+ T cells in alopecia areata. Looking at the study overall: Oral tofacitinib, 5 to 10 mg twice daily, was given in an open-label trial.

Only a few counts were recorded for this clone. Noted treatment: oral pan-JAK inhibitor, 5-10 mg twice daily. RNA extraction and reverse transcription yielded cDNA as sequencing template. The protocol was immunoSEQ multiplex PCR, while the TCRdb copy is restricted to in-frame clones and leaves out a portion. The sample has around 120,000 clones; about 50% are singletons. J lost 4 bases, V lost 4 bases, and 7 bases had no gene match. This CDR3 spans 15 amino acids. Germline V lookup: CDR1 SGHTS, CDR2 YDEGEE. The chain carries TRBV5-8 and TRBJ1-2; 10 bases are shared with TRBD1. The source material was CD4+ T cells sorted from blood, sampled at week 4, from a patient treated with tofacitinib. The receptor's source is a human donor with alopecia areata. This CDR3 is CASSMGQGTLYGYTF. The CDR3 nucleotides read TGTGCCAGCAGCATGGGACAGGGGACCCTCTATGGCTACACCTTC.